This T cell receptor (beta chain) was sequenced during a study of T cell responses to AZD1222 COVID-19 vaccine. Profiled with immunoSEQ multiplex PCR; TCRdb holds only in-frame clones, not every one. The repertoire holds over 150,000 clones, with more than 80% as singletons. The germline V gene has CDR1 MNHEY and CDR2 SVGAGI. With 0 bases removed from V and 0 bases from J, the gap between germline ends came to 12 bases. This CDR3 region has 16 residues. Sequencing used peripheral blood, obtained on day 0 of AZD1222 vaccination. The J gene is TRBJ2-7, the V gene TRBV6-5; maybe TRBD1 (6 bases). The TCR sequence derives from an adult in good health. The CDR3 protein is CASSYSGAGTSYEQYF. For the CDR3, the DNA is TGTGCCAGCAGTTACTCGGGGGCAGGGACCTCCTACGAGCAGTACTTC.